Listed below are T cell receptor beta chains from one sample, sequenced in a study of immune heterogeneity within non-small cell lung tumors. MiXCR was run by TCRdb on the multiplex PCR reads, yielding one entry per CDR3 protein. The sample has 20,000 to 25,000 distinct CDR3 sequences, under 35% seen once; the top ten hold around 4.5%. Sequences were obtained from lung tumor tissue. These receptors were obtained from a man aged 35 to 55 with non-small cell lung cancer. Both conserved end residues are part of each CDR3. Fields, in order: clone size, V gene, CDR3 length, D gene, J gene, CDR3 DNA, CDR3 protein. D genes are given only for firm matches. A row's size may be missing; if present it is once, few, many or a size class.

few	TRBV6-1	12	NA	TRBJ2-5	TGTGCCAGCAGTCCCCTCGGTAGGACCCAGTACTTC	CASSPLGRTQYF
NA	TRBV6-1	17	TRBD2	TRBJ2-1	TGTGCCAGCAGGCTCCCTCTAAGCGGGGACCAGGCGGATGAGCAGTTCTTC	CASRLPLSGDQADEQFF
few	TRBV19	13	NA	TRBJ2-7	TGTGCCAGTAGTATGGGGGTAACCTACGAGCAGTACTTC	CASSMGVTYEQYF
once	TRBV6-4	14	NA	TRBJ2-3	TGTGCCAGCAGTGCGCCGGGACTCACAGATACGCAGTATTTT	CASSAPGLTDTQYF
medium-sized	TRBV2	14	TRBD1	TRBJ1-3	TGTGCCAGCAGCCGGGACAGGGGTGGAAACACCATATATTTT	CASSRDRGGNTIYF
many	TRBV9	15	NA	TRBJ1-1	TGTGCCAGCAGCCCCTGGGACCGGGGGAACACTGAAGCTTTCTTT	CASSPWDRGNTEAFF
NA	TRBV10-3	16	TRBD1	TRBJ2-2	TGTGCCATCAAGTATGATAGGGACAGGGACACCGGGGAGCTGTTTTTT	CAIKYDRDRDTGELFF
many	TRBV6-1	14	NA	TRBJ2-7	TGTGCCAGCAGTGACGGCCTTGAGGCAGAGGAGCAGTACTTC	CASSDGLEAEEQYF
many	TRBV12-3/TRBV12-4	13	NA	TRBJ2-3	TGTGCCAGCAGTATTACTGCTCCCAGTACGCAGTATTTT	CASSITAPSTQYF
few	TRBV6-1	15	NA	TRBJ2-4	TGTGCCAGCAGTTCCACTAGCTTCCCCAAAAACATTCAGTACTTC	CASSSTSFPKNIQYF
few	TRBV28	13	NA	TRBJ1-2	TGTGCCAGCAGTTTGCAGGGCGGTCAGGGCTACACCTTC	CASSLQGGQGYTF
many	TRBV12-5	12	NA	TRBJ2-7	TGTGCTAGTCGTGGGGGGCACTACGAGCAGTACTTC	CASRGGHYEQYF
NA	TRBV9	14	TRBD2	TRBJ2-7	TGTGCCAGCAGCGTAGGCGGGGGAAGCCACGAGCAGTACTTC	CASSVGGGSHEQYF
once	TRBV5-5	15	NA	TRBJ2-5	TGTGCCAGCAGCTTGATACAGGGACAAGAGGGGACCCAGTACTTC	CASSLIQGQEGTQYF
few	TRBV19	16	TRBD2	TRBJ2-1	TGTGCCAGTAGTATAGACCTAGGTCGAAAGGGGAGGGCGTTGTTCTTC	CASSIDLGRKGRALFF
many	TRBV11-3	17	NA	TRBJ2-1	TGTGCCAGCAGCTTAGTCGGTGGGGACTCATCCTACAATGAGCAGTTCTTC	CASSLVGGDSSYNEQFF
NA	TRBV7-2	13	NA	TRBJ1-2	TGTGCCAGCAGCTTTGGACCCGCGGGAGGCTACACCTTC	CASSFGPAGGYTF
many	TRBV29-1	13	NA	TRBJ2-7	TGCAGCGTTGAAAATGGAGCGCAATACGAGCAGTACTTC	CSVENGAQYEQYF
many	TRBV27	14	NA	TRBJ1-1	TGTGCCAGCAGTCCCAACACCGGGGCCGCGGAAGCTTTCTTT	CASSPNTGAAEAFF
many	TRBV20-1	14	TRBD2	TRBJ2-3	TGCAGTGCTCGACTAGCGGGAGTCCCAGATACGCAGTATTTT	CSARLAGVPDTQYF
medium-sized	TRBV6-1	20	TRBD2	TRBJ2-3	TGTGCCAGCAGTCCCCGGGGACTAGCGGGAGTCTCCCCCCCTCGCGATACGCAGTATTTT	CASSPRGLAGVSPPRDTQYF
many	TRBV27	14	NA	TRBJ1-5	TGTGCCAGCAGTTCCGGGAGAACCGGACAGCCCCAGCATTTT	CASSSGRTGQPQHF
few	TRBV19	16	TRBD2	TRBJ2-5	TGTGCCAGTAGTATTCTAGCGGAGACCCAACTTCGGACCCAGTACTTC	CASSILAETQLRTQYF
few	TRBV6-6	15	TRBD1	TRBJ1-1	TGTGCCAGCAGTTCCTCGGGACAGGTGAACACTGAAGCTTTCTTT	CASSSSGQVNTEAFF
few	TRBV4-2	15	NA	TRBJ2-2	TGTGCCAGCAGCCAAGGTGGACAGAACACCGGGGAGCTGTTTTTT	CASSQGGQNTGELFF
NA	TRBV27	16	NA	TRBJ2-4	TGTGCCAGCAGGACGGAGGGAGTCGTGGCCAAAAACATTCAGTACTTC	CASRTEGVVAKNIQYF
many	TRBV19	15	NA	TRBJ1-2	TGTGCCAGTAGTATGGGGGGCAGTCTTAACTATGGCTACACCTTC	CASSMGGSLNYGYTF
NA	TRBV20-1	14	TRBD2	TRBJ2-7	TGCAGTGCTAGCGGACTAGCGGGTACCTACGAGCAGTACTTC	CSASGLAGTYEQYF
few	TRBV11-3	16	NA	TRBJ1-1	TGTGCCAGCAGCTTAGACGGTAGGGGCGGGAACACTGAAGCTTTCTTT	CASSLDGRGGNTEAFF
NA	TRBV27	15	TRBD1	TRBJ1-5	TGTGCCAGCAGCCCTGACCAGGGGGGGAATCAGCCCCAGCATTTT	CASSPDQGGNQPQHF
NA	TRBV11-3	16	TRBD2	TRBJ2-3	TGTGCCAGCAGCCCGGGGACTAGCGGGAGCACAGATACGCAGTATTTT	CASSPGTSGSTDTQYF
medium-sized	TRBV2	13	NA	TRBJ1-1	TGTGCCAGCAGTGACTCGACGAAGCCAGAAGCTTTCTTT	CASSDSTKPEAFF
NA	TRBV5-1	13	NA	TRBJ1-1	TGCGCCAGCAGCTTAGGGAAGGGCACTGAAGCTTTCTTT	CASSLGKGTEAFF
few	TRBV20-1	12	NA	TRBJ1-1	TGCAGTGCTAGGATTCGGGGGACTGAAGCTTTCTTT	CSARIRGTEAFF
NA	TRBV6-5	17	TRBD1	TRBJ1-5	TGTGCCAGCAGTTACACAGGACAGGGGGGGTTTAATCAGACCCAGCATTTT	CASSYTGQGGFNQTQHF
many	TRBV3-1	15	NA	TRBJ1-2	TGTGCCAGCAGCCGTACGCGGCGGTCCCATAGTGGCTACACCTTC	CASSRTRRSHSGYTF
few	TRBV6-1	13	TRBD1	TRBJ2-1	TGTGCTGCCCGCTGGGACAGGCGGAATGAGCAGTTCTTC	CAARWDRRNEQFF
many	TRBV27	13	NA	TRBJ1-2	TGTGCCAGCAGTTCCTCCGGGATAGGTGGCTACACCTTC	CASSSSGIGGYTF
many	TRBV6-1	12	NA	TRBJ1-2	TGTGCCAGCAGTGAACAAAGGAATGGCTACACCTTC	CASSEQRNGYTF
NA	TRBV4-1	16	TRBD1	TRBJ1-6	TGCGCCAGCAGCCAACGGACAGGCAATCGTAATTCACCCCTCCACTTT	CASSQRTGNRNSPLHF
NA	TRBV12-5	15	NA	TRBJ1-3	TGTGCTAGTGGTTCGGGGGGCTTTTTTGGAAACACCATATATTTT	CASGSGGFFGNTIYF
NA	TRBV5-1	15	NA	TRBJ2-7	TGCGCCAGCAGCCCGACAGCGACAAGCTCCTACGAGCGGTACTTC	CASSPTATSSYERYF
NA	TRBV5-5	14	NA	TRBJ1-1	TGTGCCAGCAGCCCCCGCGCGGCGAACACTGAAGCTTTCTTT	CASSPRAANTEAFF
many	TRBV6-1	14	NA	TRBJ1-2	TGTGCCAGCAGTTCCTCCCTCTTTGGCTATGGCTACACCTTC	CASSSSLFGYGYTF
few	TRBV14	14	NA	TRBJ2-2	TGTGCCAGCAGCCTAGTTACGGACACCGGGGAGCTGTTTTTT	CASSLVTDTGELFF
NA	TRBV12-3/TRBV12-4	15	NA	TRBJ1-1	TGTGCCAGCAGTTTAGCGGTGACAGGGAACACTGAAGCTTTCTTT	CASSLAVTGNTEAFF
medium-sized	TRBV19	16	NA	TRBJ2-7	TGTGCCAGTAGTAGGGGATGGGGGGCCTACTCCTACGAGCAGTACTTC	CASSRGWGAYSYEQYF